Listed below are T cell receptor beta chains from one sample, sequenced in a study of response to subunit inactivated influenza vaccine. MiXCR was run by TCRdb on the RT-PCR reads, yielding one entry per CDR3 protein. Of about 700,000 distinct CDR3 sequences detected, 12% to 15% appear once; the ten largest clones hold 7.6%. This sample comprised PBMCs from blood, obtained around 15 days before vaccination. The receptors derive from a man aged 45-65 years who received an inactivated influenza vaccine. The CDR3 runs from the conserved cysteine through the conserved F or W. Fields, in order: V gene, J gene, D gene, clone size, CDR3 DNA, CDR3 protein. A D gene is named only where the DNA matches it firmly. Rows may omit the clone size; those that give it use once, few, many or a size class.

TRBV7-9	TRBJ1-4	-	few	TGTGCCAGCAGCTCAGACGGACCGGGAGGCGAAAAACTGTTTTTT	CASSSDGPGGEKLFF
TRBV7-2	TRBJ1-4	TRBD1	few	TGTGCCAGCAGCCCCCGGACAGGCACAGCCCTCGAAAAACTGTTTTTT	CASSPRTGTALEKLFF
TRBV21-1	TRBJ2-3	-	many	TGTGCCAGCAGCAATCGCGTATGCTTTAGCACAGATACGCAGTATTTT	CASSNRVCFSTDTQYF
TRBV7-2	TRBJ2-1	TRBD2	few	TGTGCCAGCAGCTTATTTTTTTCGGCGGGAGGAGGCTATGAGCAGTTCTTC	CASSLFFSAGGGYEQFF
TRBV5-1	TRBJ2-7	TRBD1	-	TGCGCCAGCAGTCGACGGGACAGGGGGAACGAGCAGTACTTC	CASSRRDRGNEQYF
TRBV9	TRBJ2-3	TRBD2	few	TGTGCCAGCAGCTCCAGACCGGGACTAGCTTCCACAGATACGCAGTATTTT	CASSSRPGLASTDTQYF
TRBV4-1	TRBJ2-1	TRBD2	-	TGCGCCAGCAGCCGGGCGGGAGAATATGCCTACAATGAGCAGTTCTTC	CASSRAGEYAYNEQFF
TRBV10-3	TRBJ1-5	TRBD1	-	TGTGCCGTCGGAGTTAGTGACAGGGAAAGGCCCCAGCATTTT	CAVGVSDRERPQHF
TRBV29-1	TRBJ2-1	TRBD1	few	TGCAGCGTTGAAAGAGGGACAGGCAATGAGCAGTTCTTC	CSVERGTGNEQFF
TRBV6-6	TRBJ2-5	-	few	TGTGCCAGCAAGGAGGGTGAAGGGGAGACCCAGTACTTC	CASKEGEGETQYF
TRBV6-5	TRBJ2-1	TRBD2	-	TGTGCCAGCAGTTACTCAACTAGCGGGGGGGCAAGGGAGCAGTTCTTC	CASSYSTSGGAREQFF
TRBV3-1	TRBJ2-3	-	few	TGTGCCAGCAGCCAAGATATACAAGGCCGCACAGATACGCAGTATTTT	CASSQDIQGRTDTQYF
TRBV30	TRBJ2-7	-	-	TGTGCCTGGGGAACGGCCAGGGAGCAGTACTTC	CAWGTAREQYF
TRBV3-1	TRBJ2-3	-	few	TGTGCCAGCAGCCATAAAGATCCCAAAGATACGCAGTATTTT	CASSHKDPKDTQYF
TRBV6-6	TRBJ2-1	-	many	TGTGCCAGCAGTCCACAGGTGGAGCAGTTCTTC	CASSPQVEQFF
TRBV5-1	TRBJ2-7	-	few	TGCGCCAGCAGCGACCAGGGTTTAGGGGTTTCCTACGAGCAGTACTTC	CASSDQGLGVSYEQYF
TRBV7-2	TRBJ2-1	-	once	TGTGCCAGCAGCTTGGGCTTAAGCGGGCTCAATGAGCAGTTCTTC	CASSLGLSGLNEQFF
TRBV5-1	TRBJ2-3	-	-	TGCGCCAGCAGCCCTGAAATTACGAAACGCACAGATACGCAGTATTTT	CASSPEITKRTDTQYF
TRBV6-1	TRBJ2-2	-	many	TGTGCCAGCACTAAAGGACCGTCTTCTCTCGGGGAGCTGTTTTTT	CASTKGPSSLGELFF
TRBV5-1	TRBJ2-3	-	few	TGCGCCAGCAGCTCGGGACTCGACGGAGATACGCAGTATTTT	CASSSGLDGDTQYF
TRBV4-1	TRBJ1-6	TRBD1	few	TGCGCCAGCAGCCTCGACGCAGACAGGGGACGATCACCCCTCCACTTT	CASSLDADRGRSPLHF
TRBV5-1	TRBJ2-1	TRBD2	many	TGCGCCAGCAGCCCGGTCGGGGGGCGTAGCGGGGGACCTAGCTCCTACAATGAGCAGTTCTTC	CASSPVGGRSGGPSSYNEQFF
TRBV5-5	TRBJ1-1	TRBD1	-	TGTGCCAGCAGCTTAGGACAGGGTCTCCCTGAAGCTTTCTTT	CASSLGQGLPEAFF
TRBV5-1	TRBJ2-7	TRBD1	-	TGCGCCAGCAGCCCGGCAACAGGGGTCTCCTACGAGCAGTACTTC	CASSPATGVSYEQYF
TRBV6-2/TRBV6-3	TRBJ2-4	-	-	TGTGCCAGCAGCCCACAGGGAGTGGAGAACATTCAGTACTTC	CASSPQGVENIQYF
TRBV30	TRBJ1-3	-	-	TGTGCCTGGAGTGTAAATGGAAACACCATATATTTT	CAWSVNGNTIYF
TRBV6-5	TRBJ1-2	-	-	TGTGCCAGCAGTTACCTCCAGGACGAACGGAACTATGGCTACACCTTC	CASSYLQDERNYGYTF
TRBV12-3/TRBV12-4	TRBJ2-3	TRBD1	-	TGTGCCAGCAGTTTGACAGGGGAAGTCACAGATACGCAGTATTTT	CASSLTGEVTDTQYF
TRBV7-2	TRBJ1-4	TRBD1	few	TGTGCCAGCAGCTTACAGGGGGTTAATGAAAAACTGTTTTTT	CASSLQGVNEKLFF
TRBV20-1	TRBJ2-7	TRBD1	-	TGCAGTGCTGGGGACAGGATCTACGAGCAGTACTTC	CSAGDRIYEQYF
TRBV10-3	TRBJ2-5	-	few	TGTGCCATCAGTGAAATGAAACAAGAGACCCAGTACTTC	CAISEMKQETQYF
TRBV10-3	TRBJ2-7	TRBD1	few	TGTGCCATGTCACAGGGGAACGAGCAGTACTTC	CAMSQGNEQYF
TRBV4-1	TRBJ2-3	-	-	TGCGCCAGCAGCCAACAAGCGAGGAGGGATACGCAGTATTTT	CASSQQARRDTQYF
TRBV20-1	TRBJ2-3	TRBD2	-	TGCAGTGCTAGAGGAGCGGGACCATACACAGATACGCAGTATTTT	CSARGAGPYTDTQYF
TRBV18	TRBJ2-1	-	few	TGTGCCAGCTCTCTCGGCAGGGATCGGTACAATGAGCAGTTCTTC	CASSLGRDRYNEQFF
TRBV27	TRBJ1-5	TRBD1	few	TGTGCCAGCAGTAGGGGGCAAATCAATCAGCCCCAGCATTTT	CASSRGQINQPQHF
TRBV5-1	TRBJ2-3	TRBD2	many	TGTGCCAGCAGTCTAGCGGGGGACACAGATACGCAGTATTTT	CASSLAGDTDTQYF
TRBV20-1	TRBJ2-7	TRBD1	few	TGCAGTGCTAGAGATGCCGGGACAGGGGGCTCCTACGAGCAGTACTTC	CSARDAGTGGSYEQYF
TRBV4-3	TRBJ2-3	-	few	TGCGCCAGCAGCCAAGCCGCGACAGGCACAGATACGCAGTATTTT	CASSQAATGTDTQYF
TRBV11-2	TRBJ1-2	-	-	TGTGCCAGCAGCTTAGACTTGGGTGAGGATGGCTACACCTTC	CASSLDLGEDGYTF
TRBV20-1	TRBJ1-5	TRBD1	-	TGCAGTGCTAAGGACAGGGGAGAGAATCAGCCCCAGCATTTT	CSAKDRGENQPQHF
TRBV6-2/TRBV6-3	TRBJ2-4	-	-	TGTGCCAGCAGTCATGAGGGGACCAAAAACATTCAGTACTTC	CASSHEGTKNIQYF
TRBV9	TRBJ2-2	TRBD1	few	TGTGCCAGCAGCGCCACTTCCGGGACAGGGTTGACCGGGGAGCTGTTTTTT	CASSATSGTGLTGELFF
TRBV4-1	TRBJ2-5	-	few	TGCGCCAGCAGCCAACAATGGACGGTCCAAGAGACCCAGTACTTC	CASSQQWTVQETQYF
TRBV28	TRBJ2-5	-	few	TGTGCCACTCGAGCAAGTGGGACATCCTACGAGACCCAGTACTTC	CATRASGTSYETQYF
TRBV3-1	TRBJ2-1	TRBD2	-	TGTGCCAGCAGCCAAGTGTCTGAGCGGGGGAAGTTCTTC	CASSQVSERGKFF
TRBV13	TRBJ2-7	-	-	TGTGCCAGCAGCTTAGAGCCGAACACCTACGAGCAGTACTTC	CASSLEPNTYEQYF
TRBV5-5	TRBJ1-1	-	-	TGTGCCAGCAGCTTCTTTCAGGACGCGGGGACTGAAGCTTTCTTT	CASSFFQDAGTEAFF
TRBV6-5	TRBJ2-1	TRBD1	-	TGTGCCAGCAGTTCTGGACAGGCCGGGACACATGAGCAGTTCTTC	CASSSGQAGTHEQFF
TRBV20-1	TRBJ2-1	-	few	TGCAGTGCTAGAGATCCCGCAAGTACAAATGAGCAGTTCTTC	CSARDPASTNEQFF